This T cell receptor (beta chain) was recorded in a study of tumor-infiltrating lymphocytes in primary liver carcinoma (dated 2017 in TCRdb). About the investigation overall: About five patients with histopathologically diagnosed primary liver carcinoma underwent surgical resection in China between November 2015 and March 2016. Of the five patients, three men and two women aged 30 to 69 years, four had hepatocellular carcinoma and one had combined HCC and intrahepatic cholangiocarcinoma. The five patients had tumors staged T1-T3 N0M0, with maximum diameters ranging from roughly 4.2 to 11 cm. Each sample produced about 3.65 to 8 million productive TCRbeta reads, and read depth showed no significant difference between tissue types. Across five regions of each liver tumor, along with adjacent normal tissue and blood, the study brought together TCRbeta repertoire sequencing, expression microarrays and whole-exome sequencing. TCRbeta repertoire sequencing covered 35 or so specimens from 5 patients: 25 tumor regions, 5 adjacent noncancerous liver tissues and 5 peripheral blood samples. Repertoires from technical replicates were highly reproducible, with mean shared-clone rates around 0.89 and correlation coefficients above 0.95.

Starting from 500 to 650 ng total RNA, TCRbeta-specific cDNA was produced by reverse transcription with a constant-region primer and ProtoScript II reverse transcriptase. TCRbeta libraries were built with three nested multiplex PCR rounds, a slightly modified ARM-PCR procedure. Each of the first two PCR rounds ran for about 10 cycles using multiplex TRBV1-TRBV30 forward primers together with a Cbeta reverse primer. Sample barcodes and Illumina adapters were added in a final 25-cycle PCR using Deep VentR polymerase. Before sequencing, amplicons between 200 and 500 bp were purified from gel using a QIAquick gel extraction kit. An Illumina HiSeq 2500 was used to sequence the TCRbeta amplicons, generating 250-bp paired-end reads. Per the authors' processing: To recover full CDR3 sequences, reads were quality-trimmed using Trimmomatic v0.33 and paired reads were then merged using FLASH v1.2.11. MiGEC v1.2.1b assigned V, D and J germline segments to the rearranged TCRbeta sequences. Clonotype statistics, along with Shannon-Wiener diversity indices, were calculated using VDJtools v1.0.0. Except for diversity analysis, only each sample's 250 most abundant clonotypes were used in subsequent analyses to reduce sampling bias. TCRdb ran its own pipeline on the public reads, namely fastp trimming at Q25 and MiXCR clone calling, and kept in-frame beta chains. Records with the same CDR3 protein are collapsed into one entry carrying the most frequent genes and DNA. V and J calls and clone size were set by TCRdb, not the authors. The table for this sample lists 300,000 to 400,000 distinct CDR3 sequences; approximately 64% of them were counted only once. The top ten clonotypes cover about 6.1% of the sample.

There are 16 amino acids in the CDR3, from cysteine to phenylalanine inclusive. CDR3 DNA only is kept here, 48 bases in frame from base 1. The V end gives up 2 bases and the J end 3 bases, leaving 7 bases in the junction not matched to a gene. In the germline V gene, CDR1 corresponds to MDHEN and CDR2 to SYDVKM. Study-level results and caveats: Because the samples were bulk and unsorted, CD4+ and CD8+ T cell repertoires could not be compared. Repertoire overlap was found to be higher between tumor regions (mean around 35%) than between tumor-adjacent (around 17%) or tumor-blood (14%) pairs, consistent with antigen-driven expansion. Only the TCR beta chain was sequenced, which likely underestimates true repertoire diversity because unpaired alpha chains were not captured. The study included only a handful of patients, and the authors note findings should be validated in a larger study. Compared with blood, tumors had a significantly larger share of the repertoire taken up by the top 250 clones (p = 0.039).

RNA from unsorted whole blood was extracted with TRIzol reagent, and germline DNA was obtained with the DNeasy Blood & Tissue kit. At the time of sampling, the patients had chronic HBV infection and had not received any treatment. Before surgery, roughly 4 milliliters of peripheral blood were drawn into K2EDTA tubes. Of note for this clonotype: No antigen is known for it. No base quality information exists; no much larger clone differs at one position.

The clonotype originates from a man aged 35 to 55 with primary liver carcinoma and hepatitis B virus infection. Sequenced sample: peripheral blood. Rearrangement joined TRBV28 to TRBJ1-5, with 7 bases aligning to TRBD1. The DNA sequence follows: TGTGCCAGCAGTTTAGCGGGACAGTCGTTCAATCAGCCCCAGCATTTT. It translates as CASSLAGQSFNQPQHF.